This T cell receptor beta chain came from a study of cytomegalovirus exposure and HLA in healthy donors. Findings and limits, study-wide: Cytomegalovirus-associated TCR beta chains were listed, numbering roughly 150. There were some V segments, including TRBV6-2 and TRBV6-3, excluded as indistinguishable.

PCR used 60 Vbeta primers and 13 Jbeta primers. The table came from immunoSEQ multiplex PCR; TCRdb's copy has only in-frame clones and leaves some out. The sample carries about 160,000 clones, roughly 80% recorded once. With V trimmed by 4 bases and J by 2 bases, 7 bases remained unmatched. This CDR3 is built from 16 residues. From germline, CDR1 is SEHNR and CDR2 FQNEAQ (reference sequence). This clone appeared a few times. What it binds is unknown. This rearrangement joins TRBV7-9 to TRBJ2-7, with TRBD2 identical over 11 bases. The receptor's source is a man younger than 45 in good health and CMV-seronegative. The specimen sequenced was PBMCs. In nucleotides, the CDR3 is TGTGCCAGCAGCTCAGGGGGACTAGCGGTTACCTACGAGCAGTACTTC. It encodes CASSSGGLAVTYEQYF.